This TCR beta chain is from a study of blood T cell repertoires in COVID-19. Study summary: In each case, the material was cDNA or gDNA derived from T cells, B-cell-depleted T cells, or PBMCs.

CDR3 length: 13 amino acids. The germline CDR1 and CDR2 sequences are SNHLY and FYNNEI. V gave up 5 bases and J gave up 3 bases; unmatched junction bases: 3. Produced via immunoSEQ multiplex PCR; TCRdb's table is partial and in-frame only. Here the sample spans roughly 250,000 clones, roughly 84% being singletons. The receptor was derived from a man over 45 with active or convalescent COVID-19. This chain connects TRBV2 to TRBJ1-1, with 7 bases lining up with TRBD1. Sequenced input: peripheral blood. This CDR3 reads CASSSDRDTEAFF. The CDR3 nucleotides read TGTGCCAGCAGTTCTGACAGGGACACTGAAGCTTTCTTT.